Following are 7 T cell receptor beta chains from one sample sequenced in a study of T cell responses to AZD1222 COVID-19 vaccine. The method was immunoSEQ multiplex PCR; TCRdb's version includes in-frame clones alone and lacks a portion of them. The data contain roughly 100,000 clones, 85% to 90% of them seen just once; the ten biggest clones take up 5%. The starting material was peripheral blood, obtained on day 0 of AZD1222 vaccination. The receptor set was obtained from an adult in good health.

The V call is TRBV28, the J call TRBJ2-1, with a tentative D call TRBD1 (5 bases). CDR1 is MDHEN, CDR2 SYDVKM, per germline. V was shortened by 6 bases and J by 3 bases, with 18 bases between the two germline ends. This CDR3 is 16 amino acids long. The CDR3 DNA follows: TGTGCCAGCAGAAAACACAGGAGAAGAATCTACAATGAGCAGTTCTTC. Translating gives CASRKHRRRIYNEQFF.

This clone was detected a few times. The chain recombines TRBV20-1 with TRBJ2-1; no clear D. The ends were cut back, 3 bases at V and 6 bases at J, with 21 bases in the middle. The V gene's germline CDR1 is DFQATT and CDR2 SNEGSKA (reference sequence). The CDR3 sequence is 16 residues long. The CDR3 DNA sequence: TGCAGTGCTAGTTCGCTCGCGGCTGGCTCCGTCAATGAGCAGTTCTTC. Its protein is CSASSLAAGSVNEQFF.

The rearrangement links TRBV4-3 to TRBJ1-3, with 8 bases aligning to TRBD1. The germline CDR1 and CDR2 sequences are LGHNA and YSLEER. The CDR3 sequence is 18 residues long. J was trimmed by 1 base and V by 1 base; bases with no gene match: 9. CDR3 sequence: CASSQALLQGASGNTIYF. CDR3 nucleotides: TGCGCCAGCAGCCAAGCTTTGTTGCAGGGGGCATCTGGAAACACCATATATTTT.

The chain combines TRBV2 with TRBJ2-5, with 9 nucleotides matching TRBD1. V lost 8 bases and J lost 5; bases outside the gene matches: 12. The V gene's germline CDR1 is SNHLY and CDR2 FYNNEI. This CDR3 region has 15 residues. This CDR3 reads CASVPSGQGRETQYF. The CDR3 nucleotides read TGTGCCAGCGTGCCGTCGGGACAGGGAAGGGAGACCCAGTACTTC.

This clone was observed once. The genes are TRBV7-2 and TRBJ1-2; 10 nucleotides match TRBD1. Germline CDR1 is SGHTA and CDR2 is FQGNSA. The CDR3 runs 15 residues. The J segment lost 3 bases and the V segment lost 0 bases, leaving 1 base of the junction unmatched. Here the CDR3 reads CASSLATGGDYGYTF. The CDR3 nucleotides are TGTGCCAGCAGCTTAGCGACAGGGGGCGACTATGGCTACACCTTC.

This chain uses TRBV5-1 with TRBJ2-4; D gene ambiguous. Deletions cut 2 bases from V and 6 bases from J, with 9 bases between. This CDR3 is built from 13 residues. Germline assignment: CDR1 SGHRS and CDR2 YFSETQ. CDR3 nucleotide sequence: TGCGCCAGCAGCTTTGGGTATGGAAACATTCAGTACTTC. Its protein product is CASSFGYGNIQYF.

The chain joins TRBV7-8 to TRBJ2-7, with a possible D match to TRBD1 (5 bases). Trimming left V 5 bases short and J 3 bases short, with 11 bases between. The CDR3 is 13 residues long. CDR1 and CDR2 from the germline V gene are SGHVS and FQNEAQ. The CDR3 region is CASSVTVNYEQYF. CDR3 nucleotides: TGTGCCAGCAGCGTGACAGTCAACTACGAGCAGTACTTC.